The 18 T cell receptor beta chains below come from one sample, sequenced in a study of cytomegalovirus exposure and HLA in healthy donors. The PCR ran on 60 Vbeta and 13 Jbeta primers. Assay: immunoSEQ multiplex PCR; the TCRdb copy retains only in-frame clones and omits some. This sample has over 85,000 clones, with about 74% found just once. Material: PBMCs. Receptors originate from a female donor in good health and CMV-seronegative.

The chain uses TRBV11-1 and TRBJ2-5; 8 bases agree with TRBD1. There are 14 residues in the CDR3. J was trimmed by 4 bases and V by 4 bases; bases with no gene match: 5. Germline lookup yields CDR1 SGHAT and CDR2 FQDESV (reference sequence). Written as DNA, the CDR3 is TGTGCCAGCAGCTATGACAGGGGAGTAGAGACCCAGTACTTC. It is translated as CASSYDRGVETQYF. Full variable domain (remainder filled in from reference TRBV11-1 and TRBJ2-5): EAEVAQSPRYKITEKSQAVAFWCDPISGHATLYWYRQILGQGPELLVQFQDESVVDDSQLPKDRFSAERLKGVDSTLKIQPAELGDSAMYLCASSYDRGVETQYFGPGTRLLVL.

To note about this clone: Compared with germline, one end of the junction differs, possibly owing to a read error. CDR3 amino acids: CASGQYPGAVMNTEAFF. CDR3 nucleotide sequence: TGCGCCAGCGGTCAATACCCAGGGGCCGTCATGAACACTGAAGCTTTCTTT. V and J are TRBV23-1 and TRBJ1-1; a possible D gene is TRBD1 (6 bases). TRBV23-1 belongs to the ORF category, with a function that is uncertain. The CDR3 contains 17 residues.

The chain employs TRBV4-2 and TRBJ2-2; 10 nucleotides align to TRBD2. The CDR3 contains 19 residues. Germline-derived CDR1 and CDR2 are LGHNA and YNFKEQ. Germline trimming cut 1 base from V and 0 bases from J; bases unmatched to any gene: 8. The chain's CDR3 is CASSQVGLAGAANTGELFF. Here the CDR3 DNA reads TGTGCCAGCAGCCAAGTTGGCCTAGCGGGGGCCGCGAACACCGGGGAGCTGTTTTTT.

The V call is TRBV7-9, the J call TRBJ2-1, with D uncertain. V lost 5 bases to trimming and J lost 4 bases, with 15 bases between them. The CDR3 is 15 amino acids. CDR1 is SEHNR, CDR2 FQNEAQ, per germline (reference sequence). Here the CDR3 DNA reads TGTGCCAGCAGCCCCCCTTGGGCAGTATACAATGAGCAGTTCTTC. Its protein is CASSPPWAVYNEQFF.

This chain joins TRBV5-4 and TRBJ2-7; TRBD1 agrees at 8 bases. Germline V lookup: CDR1 SGHNT, CDR2 YYREEE (reference sequence). CDR3 size: 15 residues. The V gene end was trimmed by 4 bases and the J gene end by 6 bases; junction bases not matched to a gene: 12. The CDR3 spells CASSLWTGHSAEQYF. The CDR3 nucleotides read TGTGCCAGCAGCCTATGGACAGGGCACTCGGCCGAGCAGTACTTC.

This clone turned up a few times. V and J are TRBV7-3 and TRBJ2-7; maybe TRBD1 (6 bases). CDR1 is SGHTA and CDR2 is FQGTGA in the germline V gene. V dropped 0 bases and J dropped 2 bases, with 8 bases sitting between them. This CDR3 has 14 residues. CDR3 sequence reads: CASSLTRDTYEQYF. The DNA for the CDR3 is TGTGCCAGCAGCTTAACCCGGGACACCTACGAGCAGTACTTC.

The chain couples TRBV27 to TRBJ2-2, with D maybe TRBD2 (5 bases). CDR1 is MNHEY and CDR2 is SMNVEV in the germline V gene (reference sequence). V was clipped by 3 bases and J by 5 bases, with 7 bases between them. This CDR3 has 13 residues. Here the CDR3 DNA reads TGTGCCAGCAGTTTTCGGGGAACCGGGGAGCTGTTTTTT. Translated: CASSFRGTGELFF.

The chain carries TRBV11-2 and TRBJ1-2, with D unclear. Germline assignment: CDR1 SGHAT and CDR2 FQNNGV. With 1 base removed from V and 5 bases from J, the gap between germline ends came to 8 bases. The CDR3 sequence is 13 residues long. The CDR3: CASSLVGGYGYTF. The CDR3 DNA reads as TGTGCCAGCAGCTTAGTTGGAGGGTATGGCTACACCTTC.

This clone was recorded a few times. The chain carries TRBV7-9 and TRBJ2-1; possibly TRBD1 for D (5 bases). CDR3 length: 15 amino acids. Trimming took off 5 bases at V and 7 bases at J, with 18 bases between the two ends. Germline CDR1 is SEHNR and CDR2 is FQNEAQ (reference sequence). The CDR3 nucleotides are TGTGCCAGCAGCCCTCCGTTCAGGGCCGGGAATGAGCAGTTCTTC. It specifies CASSPPFRAGNEQFF.

This sequence joins TRBV15 and TRBJ1-2; 7 bases are a match to TRBD1. V gave up 5 bases and J gave up 5 bases; unmatched junction bases: 8. Germline V gene sequence: CDR1 LNHNV, CDR2 YYDKDF (reference sequence). The CDR3 runs to 14 residues. The CDR3 DNA reads as TGTGCCACCAGCGCGCCTTCACAGGGGTATGGCTACACCTTC. Amino acid sequence: CATSAPSQGYGYTF.

This chain links TRBV7-2 with TRBJ2-7; 12 bases are shared with TRBD1. The CDR3 spans 16 residues. CDR1 is SGHTA, CDR2 FQGNSA, per germline. The V gene end was trimmed by 1 base and the J gene end by 3 bases; junction bases not matched to a gene: 4. The CDR3 coding sequence is TGTGCCAGCAGCTTAGGGGGGGACAGGGGGCGCTACGAGCAGTACTTC. It codes for CASSLGGDRGRYEQYF.

The CDR3 DNA reads as TGTGCCAGCAGCTTAGTCGGGTTACGAAAGCAAGAGACCCAGTACTTC. Amino acids: CASSLVGLRKQETQYF. V is TRBV7-6 and J is TRBJ2-5; D remains unclear. This CDR3 region has 16 residues. V was cut by 1 base and J by 2 bases, with 14 bases left in between. The germline V gene encodes CDR1 SGHVS and CDR2 FNYEAQ.

Regarding this clone: A read error may produce the germline difference seen at one junction end. The rearrangement links TRBV7-7 to TRBJ2-1; the match to TRBD2 covers 8 bases. This CDR3 region has 14 residues. CDR1 and CDR2 from the germline V gene are SSHAT and FNYEAQ (reference sequence). CDR3 bases: TGTGCTAGCAGCCGGACTAGCTCCGGCAATGAGCAGTTCTTC. Protein sequence: CASSRTSSGNEQFF.

CDR3 sequence (DNA): TGTGCCAGTGGGACTTTACCATCCTACGAGCAGTACTTC. Protein: CASGTLPSYEQYF. This chain joins TRBV28 and TRBJ2-7; D is possibly TRBD2 (6 bases). The germline CDR1 and CDR2 sequences are MDHEN and SYDVKM. V lost 9 bases to trimming and J lost 1 base, with 13 bases between them. The CDR3 is 13 amino acids.

V is TRBV6-6 and J is TRBJ1-1; TRBD1 matches 7 bases. CDR3 length: 12 amino acids. Germline assignment: CDR1 MNHNY and CDR2 SVGAGI (reference sequence). With 6 bases clipped from V and 5 bases from J, the junction kept 3 bases outside the gene matches. The CDR3: CASSQQGTEAFF. Written as DNA, the CDR3 is TGTGCCAGCAGCCAACAGGGGACTGAAGCTTTCTTT.

A single count supports this clone. The chain combines TRBV21-1 with TRBJ1-6. TRBV21-1 is reported as a pseudogene. The CDR3 contains 17 residues. This chain's CDR3 is CASSKLLIFSYNSPLHF. The CDR3 coding sequence is TGTGCCAGCAGCAAATTACTGATTTTCTCCTATAATTCACCCCTCCACTTT.

This clone was counted a few times. The chain employs TRBV6-5 and TRBJ1-2; D unresolved. Per germline, CDR1 MNHEY and CDR2 SVGAGI. Deletions cut 6 bases from V and 0 bases from J, with 11 bases between. The CDR3 has 14 residues. This CDR3 reads CASSYGRSNYGYTF. CDR3 coding DNA: TGTGCCAGCAGCTACGGCCGTTCTAACTATGGCTACACCTTC.

The rearrangement joins TRBV4-2 to TRBJ2-7, with D perhaps TRBD1 (5 bases). CDR1 is LGHNA and CDR2 is YNFKEQ in the germline V gene. The CDR3 extends over 13 amino acids. V lost 0 bases and J 4 bases, leaving 7 bases between the germline ends. CDR3 sequence: CASSQDRQYEQYF. The CDR3, as DNA: TGTGCCAGCAGCCAAGATAGACAGTACGAGCAGTACTTC.